In its sample, the clone carrying this T cell receptor (beta chain) was seen many times. This entry belongs to a study of low-dose radiotherapy and immunotherapy resistance in tumors. Germline CDR1 and CDR2: DFQATT and SNEGSKA (reference sequence). CDR3 length equals 15 residues. After removal of 6 bases from V and 4 bases from J, the junction contained 12 bases not matched to a gene. Primers used for first-strand cDNA, a TRAV- and TRBV-specific set, covered both alpha and beta chains. The TCRs were subjected to amplification over approximately 20 PCR cycles employing a constant-region primer in conjunction with a V-primer adapter. It was by in vitro transcription that isolated mRNA was amplified. A single record per CDR3 protein comes from TCRdb applying MiXCR to the reads. Of about 82,000 distinct CDR3 sequences in the sample, around 18% were seen once. Sample time point: before trial treatment.

This chain joins TRBV20-1 and TRBJ2-5; 9 nucleotides match TRBD1. Material: PBMCs, obtained before treatment. The TCR sequence derives from a male donor with prostate cancer. The CDR3 DNA reads as TGCAGTGCCGCCCCTACCGGGACAGGGAGAGAGACCCAGTACTTC. This sequence encodes CSAAPTGTGRETQYF.